This is a list of T cell receptor beta chains from one sample in a study of blood T cells in healthy people across ages. TCRdb itself ran the 5' RACE reads through MiXCR, one entry per CDR3 protein. The top ten clones hold about 12% of a sample with about a million distinct CDR3 sequences, about two fifths of them seen once. Material for sequencing was blood. Receptors were obtained from a man aged 18 to 29 in good health. Both conserved end residues are part of each CDR3. The D gene is left open where the match is weak. The size of a clone is reported for some rows only, either as once, few or many, or as a class for expanded clones.

d_call clone_size j_call v_call cdr3_nt cdr3_aa
NA once TRBJ2-4 TRBV5-1 TGCGCCAGCAGGGACCCTTCACTAGCCAAAAGCATTCAGTACTTC CASRDPSLAKSIQYF
NA many TRBJ2-1 TRBV5-1 TGCGCCAGCAGCCGAAGTAGCGGCAATGAGCAGTTCTTC CASSRSSGNEQFF
NA NA TRBJ2-3 TRBV10-2 TGCGCCAGCAGTGGGGCGGGCTTCACAGATACGCAGTATTTT CASSGAGFTDTQYF
NA NA TRBJ1-4 TRBV4-2 TGTGCCAGCAGCCACGATACAGGGCTCGTTGAAAAACTGTTTTTT CASSHDTGLVEKLFF
NA NA TRBJ1-1 TRBV20-1 TGCAGTGCCCCGGTCAGGGGCGCGAGCACTGAAGCTTTCTTT CSAPVRGASTEAFF
TRBD1 few TRBJ1-5 TRBV12-3/TRBV12-4 TGTGCCAGCCGGAGGGACAGCCCCTTGCCCCAGCATTTT CASRRDSPLPQHF
NA NA TRBJ1-2 TRBV2 TGTGCCTGCCGGACAGAGTTGAGCTATGGCTACACCTTC CACRTELSYGYTF
TRBD1 many TRBJ2-7 TRBV5-1 TGCGCCAGCAGAACAGGGGTCCAATCCTACGAGCAGTACTTC CASRTGVQSYEQYF
NA few TRBJ1-2 TRBV2 TGTGCCAGCAGTGAAGGGGTAGTGAGCTATGGCTACACCTTC CASSEGVVSYGYTF
NA few TRBJ1-1 TRBV7-9 TGTGCCAGCAGCTTAGCTCAGGGGACGAGCACTGAAGCTTTCTTT CASSLAQGTSTEAFF
NA few TRBJ1-1 TRBV5-1 TGCGCCAGCAGCTCTACCGTGACAGTTGTGAACACTGAAGCTTTCTTT CASSSTVTVVNTEAFF
NA NA TRBJ2-3 TRBV12-3/TRBV12-4 TGCGCCAGCAGTCTAGGACTGATGGGTACAGATACGCAGTATTTT CASSLGLMGTDTQYF
NA NA TRBJ1-5 TRBV12-3/TRBV12-4 TGTGCCAGCAGGCCCGGGCCTAAAGTAGGTCAGCCCCAGCATTTT CASRPGPKVGQPQHF
NA NA TRBJ2-3 TRBV7-9 TGTGCCAGCAAGGGTTTCTTAGGCACAGATACGCAGTATTTT CASKGFLGTDTQYF
NA few TRBJ1-2 TRBV4-1 TGCGCCAGCAGCCCCCACAGCGGGCAGGTTAACTATGGCTACACCTTC CASSPHSGQVNYGYTF
TRBD1 NA TRBJ1-6 TRBV3-1 TGTGCCAGCAGCCAAGGGGACAGTAATTCACCCCTCCACTTT CASSQGDSNSPLHF
NA NA TRBJ2-7 TRBV20-1 TGCAGTGCCCAGAGACCGGGACTTTACTACGAGCAGTACTTC CSAQRPGLYYEQYF
NA few TRBJ2-3 TRBV6-5 TGTGCCAGCAGTTACTCGAGCACAGGGAGCCTCACAGATACGCAGTATTTT CASSYSSTGSLTDTQYF
NA NA TRBJ2-4 TRBV4-2 TGTGCCAGCAGCCAAACCAGGGGAGCCAAAAACATTCAGTACTTC CASSQTRGAKNIQYF
TRBD1 NA TRBJ1-5 TRBV20-1 TGCAGTGCTAGTCGGCAGGGGGTACGGCCCCAGCATTTT CSASRQGVRPQHF
TRBD1 NA TRBJ2-7 TRBV7-2 TGTGCCAGCAGCCAAAACCAGGGGGCCTACAATGAGCAGTACTTC CASSQNQGAYNEQYF
TRBD2 NA TRBJ2-1 TRBV12-3/TRBV12-4 TGTGCCAGCAGTCCGCCAGTGGGGGGGGACAATGAGCAGTTCTTC CASSPPVGGDNEQFF
NA once TRBJ2-3 TRBV21-1 TGTGCCCGACCACCACAGGGGTCAGATACGCAGTATTTT CARPPQGSDTQYF
NA NA TRBJ1-1 TRBV13 TGTGCCAGCAGCCAGGGTGTGGGAACAGGGAGCACTGAAGCTTTCTTT CASSQGVGTGSTEAFF
TRBD1 few TRBJ2-7 TRBV5-1 TGCGCCAGCAGCTTTCAGGGGGCGGGCTACAATGAGCAGTACTTC CASSFQGAGYNEQYF
NA few TRBJ2-3 TRBV5-1 TGCGCCAGCAGCACCGGCGGGATCACAGATACGCAGTATTTT CASSTGGITDTQYF
NA NA TRBJ1-2 TRBV6-6 TGTGCCAGCAGTTACTCGTTGGGGGAAGGGTACTATGGCTACACCTTC CASSYSLGEGYYGYTF
TRBD1 NA TRBJ1-1 TRBV5-1 TGCGCCAGCAGCTTGGAGAGGGGGCTGAACACTAAAGCTTTCTTT CASSLERGLNTKAFF
NA NA TRBJ1-2 TRBV6-6 TGTGCCAGCAGTTACTCACCCGTCACACAGTCCTATGGCTACACCTTC CASSYSPVTQSYGYTF
TRBD1 NA TRBJ2-3 TRBV3-1 TGTGCCAGCACGCGACGGACAGGGGGCCCAGATACGCAGTATTTT CASTRRTGGPDTQYF
NA NA TRBJ1-6 TRBV10-3 TGTGCCATCAGTGAGTCGAGAGGCGGCACTAACTCCTATAATTCACCCCTCCACTTT CAISESRGGTNSYNSPLHF
TRBD1 NA TRBJ1-2 TRBV4-1 TGCGCCAGCAGCTCCTCGGACAGGGGGTCCGTCGAGAGCTACACCTTC CASSSSDRGSVESYTF
NA once TRBJ2-2 TRBV6-5 TGTGCCAGCAGTTACTCGATTGGTCCGGGAGCGAACACCGGGGAGCTGTTTTTT CASSYSIGPGANTGELFF
NA few TRBJ2-1 TRBV6-5 TGTGCCAGCAGTTCGACCCGGGGGTCCTACAATGAGCAGTTCTTC CASSSTRGSYNEQFF
NA few TRBJ2-3 TRBV7-8 TGTGCCAGCACCAAAGTCGGGGACCGCACAGATACGCAGTATTTT CASTKVGDRTDTQYF
TRBD1 NA TRBJ2-2 TRBV4-3 TGCGCCAGCAGCCGGGACAGTTACACCGGGGAGCTGTTTTTT CASSRDSYTGELFF
TRBD1 NA TRBJ2-5 TRBV18 TGTGCCAGCTCACCTAGGGGACAGACTAAAGAGACCCAGTACTTC CASSPRGQTKETQYF
TRBD1 few TRBJ2-1 TRBV6-1 TGTGCCACCACAGGGGCCACCTACAATGAGCAGTTCTTC CATTGATYNEQFF
TRBD1 once TRBJ2-4 TRBV20-1 TGCAGTGCTTCACAGGGGTTTCCCAAAAACATTCAGTACTTC CSASQGFPKNIQYF
TRBD1 NA TRBJ1-2 TRBV18 TGTGCCAGCTCACCACGCGGGACAGGGCTCATTTCTAACTATGGCTACATCTTC CASSPRGTGLISNYGYIF
NA NA TRBJ1-2 TRBV3-1 TGTGCCAGCAGCCCAGTTCTCTGGGGGTCTAACTATGGCTACACCTTC CASSPVLWGSNYGYTF
TRBD2 NA TRBJ2-1 TRBV4-3 TGCGCCAGCAGCCAAGATAAGGGGCTAGCGGGGCTCTACAATGAGCAGTTCTTC CASSQDKGLAGLYNEQFF
NA NA TRBJ2-1 TRBV2 TGTGCCAGCAGGACGGGGATCCAAGAGACCCAGTTCTTC CASRTGIQETQFF
NA NA TRBJ1-1 TRBV2 TGTGCCAGCAGGAACCCAGGGGATTCGACTGAAGCTTTCTTT CASRNPGDSTEAFF
NA once TRBJ1-2 TRBV6-5 TGTTCCAGCAGTTACCGGGGATATGGCTACACCTTC CSSSYRGYGYTF
NA NA TRBJ2-7 TRBV2 TGTGCCAGCAGGGACCGGGACGGACCCTACGAGCAGTACTTC CASRDRDGPYEQYF
TRBD1 few TRBJ2-3 TRBV10-3 TGTGCCATCAGTGTAGACAGGGGGACAGATACGCAGTATTTT CAISVDRGTDTQYF
TRBD1 NA TRBJ1-2 TRBV7-9 TGTGCCGGCAGCGTAGACCTCGGGACAGACGATGGCTACACCTTC CAGSVDLGTDDGYTF
NA NA TRBJ2-5 TRBV9 TGTGCCAGCAGCCCAACCCCCCGGGCACAAGAGACCCAGTACTTC CASSPTPRAQETQYF
NA NA TRBJ2-1 TRBV13 TGTGCCAGCAGCTCCCCGGTAGCCTCGGACTACAATGAGCAGTTCTTC CASSSPVASDYNEQFF
NA NA TRBJ1-3 TRBV20-1 TGCAGTGCTAGAGATGGGGGCTCTGGAAACACCATATATTTT CSARDGGSGNTIYF
NA few TRBJ1-2 TRBV20-1 TGCAGTGCGGCATCTACGTCGTTTTCCGGCTACACCTTC CSAASTSFSGYTF
NA NA TRBJ1-2 TRBV10-3 TGTGCCATCAGAGGGGGATCGATGGGCTACACCTTC CAIRGGSMGYTF
TRBD2 NA TRBJ2-1 TRBV9 TGTGCCAGCAGCGTAGCACTAGCGGTAGATTCCTACAATGAGCAGTTCTTC CASSVALAVDSYNEQFF
NA NA TRBJ1-4 TRBV9 TGTGCCAGCAGCGTAGGTCCGCAGCTTGAAAAACTGTTTTTT CASSVGPQLEKLFF